These 32 T cell receptor beta chains were all obtained from the same sample, sequenced in a study of regulatory T cells in long-lasting Graves disease. With iRepertoire HTBI primers and Arm-PCR of CDR3 regions, TCR beta libraries were built. TCRdb re-called the multiplex PCR reads through MiXCR, storing one row per CDR3 protein. The sample lists a few hundred thousand distinct CDR3 sequences; around 20% were seen once. Time point meaning: persistent/refractory GD, antithyroid drugs over 5 years with positive TRAb. PBMC-extracted RNA yielded the TCR library. The starting material was peripheral blood mononuclear cells (PBMCs), obtained when the disease was refractory, from a patient treated with antithyroid drugs. Receptor source: a female donor with Graves disease.

The chain carries TRBV7-3 and TRBJ2-2; a weak D match, TRBD2 (5 bases). Trimming shortened V by 0 bases and J by 2 bases, and 7 bases separated the two germline ends. This CDR3 is 15 amino acids long. Germline CDR1 is SGHTA and CDR2 is FQGTGA. CDR3 sequence (DNA): TGTGCCAGCAGCTTAACTAGCGACAACACCGGGGAGCTGTTTTTT. Protein: CASSLTSDNTGELFF.

This clonotype was counted between two and nine times. The chain couples TRBV29-1 to TRBJ1-6; 8 bases line up with TRBD1. V trimming: 6 bases; J trimming: 8 bases; junction bases outside the gene matches: 6. Germline values: CDR1 SQVTM, CDR2 ANQGSEA. This CDR3 is 13 amino acids long. In nucleotides, the CDR3 is TGCAGCGTCAGACAGGGACAGGATTCACCCCTCCACTTT. Encoded protein: CSVRQGQDSPLHF. Full variable domain (remainder filled in from reference TRBV29-1 and TRBJ1-6): SAVISQKPSRDICQRGTSLTIQCQVDSQVTMMFWYRQQPGQSLTLIATANQGSEATYESGFVIDKFPISRPNLTFSTLTVSNMSPEDSSIYLCSVRQGQDSPLHFGNGTRLTVT.

The chain carries TRBV5-4 and TRBJ1-2; tentative D call: TRBD1 (5 bases). The length of the CDR3 is 14 residues. Germline V lookup: CDR1 SGHNT, CDR2 YYREEE (reference sequence). V lost 4 bases to trimming and J lost 8 bases, with 18 bases between them. The CDR3 nucleotides are TGTGCCAGCAGCCGCGAAGCCAGGGTTAGGGGCTACACCTTC. This translates into CASSREARVRGYTF.

The gene calls are TRBV28 and TRBJ2-7, with unresolved D. The CDR3 is made up of 14 amino acids. Trimming pared 1 base from V and 2 bases from J, leaving 9 bases between. Germline loops: CDR1 MDHEN, CDR2 SYDVKM. Here the CDR3 reads CASSLYWGPYEQYF. In DNA form, the CDR3 reads TGTGCCAGCAGTTTATATTGGGGTCCCTACGAGCAGTACTTC. Using reference TRBV28 and TRBJ2-7 for the parts outside the CDR3, the full variable domain is DVKVTQSSRYLVKRTGEKVFLECVQDMDHENMFWYRQDPGLGLRLIYFSYDVKMKEKGDIPEGYSVSREKKERFSLILESASTNQTSMYLCASSLYWGPYEQYFGPGTRLTVT.

The CDR3 loop reads CASSHWGRKNTGELFF. CDR3 nucleotide sequence: TGTGCCAGCAGCCATTGGGGGAGAAAGAACACCGGGGAGCTGTTTTTT. The chain carries TRBV6-8 and TRBJ2-2; D may match TRBD1 or TRBD2 (5 bases each). Germline V lookup: CDR1 MNHGY, CDR2 SAAAGT. V lost 6 bases to trimming and J lost 1 base, with 15 bases between them. This CDR3 region has 16 residues.

The chain has TRBV25-1 and TRBJ1-6, with D possibly being TRBD1 (6 bases). The germline gives CDR1 MGHDK, CDR2 SYGVNS. CDR3 length: 15 amino acids. Trimming removed 6 bases from V and 5 bases from J, with 14 bases in between. This CDR3 is CASRRGINNNSPLHF. Written as DNA, the CDR3 is TGTGCCAGCAGAAGGGGGATCAACAATAATTCACCCCTCCACTTT.

This chain connects TRBV19 to TRBJ2-3, with D possibly matching TRBD2 (6 bases). This CDR3 spans 13 amino acids. V was cut by 6 bases and J by 3 bases, with 10 bases left in between. Germline V CDR1 and CDR2: LNHDA, SQIVND (reference sequence). The CDR3 here is CASRRDGTDTQYF. CDR3 bases: TGTGCCAGTAGGCGGGATGGAACAGATACGCAGTATTTT. Supplemented by reference TRBV19 and TRBJ2-3, the full variable domain reads DGGITQSPKYLFRKEGQNVTLSCEQNLNHDAMYWYRQDPGQGLRLIYYSQIVNDFQKGDIAEGYSVSREKKESFPLTVTSAQKNPTAFYLCASRRDGTDTQYFGPGTRLTVL.

The chain uses TRBV7-9 and TRBJ2-2; a weak D match, TRBD1 (6 bases). The CDR3 sequence is 14 residues long. Germline V gene data show CDR1 as SEHNR and CDR2 as FQNEAQ (reference sequence). Trimming took off 6 bases at V and 3 bases at J, with 11 bases between the two ends. The CDR3 nucleotides read TGTGCCAGCAGGAGTACAGGGTACACCGGGGAGCTGTTTTTT. Translation: CASRSTGYTGELFF.

This clonotype was seen repeatedly, ten times or more. CDR3 loop: CASSITGRGTEAFF. CDR3 in DNA: TGTGCCAGTAGTATCACGGGGCGGGGTACTGAAGCTTTCTTT. The chain is built from TRBV19 and TRBJ1-1, with a weak D call TRBD1 (5 bases). Trimming stripped 3 bases from V and 5 bases from J, with 13 bases between. Germline V gives CDR1 LNHDA, CDR2 SQIVND (reference sequence). This CDR3 contains 14 residues.

V is TRBV20-1 and J is TRBJ1-1, with unresolved D. CDR1 is DFQATT, CDR2 SNEGSKA, per germline (reference sequence). This CDR3 has 12 residues. V was shortened by 7 bases and J by 4 bases, with 13 bases between the two germline ends. CDR3 sequence: CSVQTQSTEAFF. The DNA for the CDR3 is TGCAGTGTCCAGACACAGAGCACTGAAGCTTTCTTT.

The CDR3: CASKTQGVGTEAFF. The DNA for the CDR3 is TGTGCCAGCAAAACACAGGGTGTTGGCACTGAAGCTTTCTTT. V is TRBV12-3 or TRBV12-4 and J is TRBJ1-1; maybe TRBD1 (6 bases). The CDR3 length is 14 residues. Trimming stripped 7 bases from V and 4 bases from J, with 16 bases between.

At least ten counts were recorded for this clonotype. The chain links TRBV29-1 to TRBJ2-5, with a tentative D call TRBD1 (5 bases). The CDR3 has 20 residues. Germline V gene lookup returns CDR1 SQVTM and CDR2 ANQGSEA. V shed 8 bases and J shed 7 bases, with 41 bases lying between them. The CDR3 nucleotides are TGCAGCAGGGAAAAGGGAAAGGACAAGTTGGGGCGAAGAGGAAAGGCGACCCAGTACTTC. Translating it yields CSREKGKDKLGRRGKATQYF.

This clonotype has at least ten counts. The chain carries TRBV2 and TRBJ2-7; D is uncertain. Germline CDR1 reads SNHLY; CDR2 reads FYNNEI. V dropped 3 bases and J dropped 0 bases, with 9 bases sitting between them. The CDR3 length is 14 residues. CDR3 in DNA: TGTGCCAGCAGTGACCCCACAAGCTCCTACGAGCAGTACTTC. Protein product: CASSDPTSSYEQYF.

This clonotype showed up many times. The J gene is TRBJ1-2, the V gene TRBV28; D may be TRBD1 (5 bases). V was pared by 2 bases and J by 6 bases, with 10 bases between. Germline V gene lookup returns CDR1 MDHEN and CDR2 SYDVKM. CDR3 length: 13 amino acids. CDR3 in amino acids: CASSLAGFNGYTF. CDR3 DNA: TGTGCCAGCAGTTTAGCAGGGTTCAATGGCTACACCTTC.

This sequence joins TRBV5-1 and TRBJ1-4; D not resolved. The CDR3 has 15 residues. Trimming pared 2 bases from V and 5 bases from J, leaving 13 bases between. Germline V gene data show CDR1 as SGHRS and CDR2 as YFSETQ. The CDR3 coding sequence is TGCGCCAGCAGCTTCGGCGAACACAGAAATGAAAAACTGTTTTTT. It codes for CASSFGEHRNEKLFF.

The rearrangement uses TRBV29-1 and TRBJ2-7, with D perhaps TRBD1 (6 bases). The germline V gene encodes CDR1 SQVTM and CDR2 ANQGSEA. The CDR3 runs to 13 residues. V was pared by 2 bases and J by 5 bases, with 13 bases between. CDR3 sequence: CSVETGIFHEQYF. CDR3 DNA: TGCAGCGTTGAAACAGGGATCTTCCACGAGCAGTACTTC.

The table lists this clonotype with a few counts. The rearrangement joins TRBV6-5 to TRBJ1-2; tentatively, D is TRBD1 (6 bases). This CDR3 is 14 amino acids long. V was pared by 2 bases and J by 8 bases, with 15 bases between. CDR1 and CDR2 from the germline V gene are MNHEY and SVGAGI. The CDR3: CASSYDLGARGYTF. CDR3 coding DNA: TGTGCCAGCAGTTACGATCTGGGGGCGCGGGGCTACACCTTC.

This clonotype was counted many times. The chain links TRBV12-3 or TRBV12-4 to TRBJ2-5; D is perhaps TRBD1 (6 bases). The V and J ends lost 4 bases and 5 bases respectively, with 17 bases between them. CDR3 length equals 15 residues. In DNA, the CDR3 is TGTGCCAGCAGTTCTGGGACGTCGAGGGGGGAGACCCAGTACTTC. It translates to CASSSGTSRGETQYF.

The chain combines TRBV15 with TRBJ2-1, with 14 bases matching TRBD2. V lost 4 bases, J lost 7 bases, and 6 bases stayed unmatched. The germline CDR1 and CDR2 sequences are LNHNV and YYDKDF (reference sequence). The CDR3 runs to 16 residues. The CDR3 here is CATSTPGLAGANEQFF. The CDR3 DNA reads as TGTGCCACCAGCACCCCGGGACTAGCGGGAGCGAATGAGCAGTTCTTC.

Many counts were recorded for this clonotype. The chain joins TRBV28 to TRBJ2-5; 10 bases fit TRBD2. CDR3 length equals 16 residues. The V segment lost 4 bases and the J segment 4 bases; nucleotides outside the gene matches: 9. Germline loops: CDR1 MDHEN, CDR2 SYDVKM. Here the CDR3 reads CASSSGLVAGGETQYF. As DNA, the CDR3 is TGTGCCAGCAGTTCGGGGTTGGTAGCGGGAGGAGAGACCCAGTACTTC.

This clonotype was recorded a few times. As DNA, the CDR3 is TGCGCCAGAAGCGTCGGTAACTCTGGAAACACCATATATTTT. Translating it yields CARSVGNSGNTIYF. The chain is built from TRBV10-1 and TRBJ1-3; D unresolved. The germline CDR1 and CDR2 sequences are WNHNN and SYGVQD (reference sequence). Trimming shortened V by 9 bases and J by 0 bases, and 12 bases separated the two germline ends. The CDR3 runs to 14 residues.

The gene calls are TRBV18 and TRBJ1-1; D uncertain. The V end lost 1 base, the J end lost 3 bases, and 18 bases lay between the germline ends. The CDR3 has 17 residues. Looked up from germline, CDR1 is KGHSH and CDR2 is LQKENI. This chain's CDR3 is CASSPRAKSSGYTEAFF. The CDR3 nucleotides are TGTGCCAGCTCACCACGCGCCAAGTCTTCTGGCTACACTGAAGCTTTCTTT.

In this sample, this clonotype turned up many times. The CDR3 DNA reads as TGTGCCAGCAAATCGACAGGGGGCGGAAACATTCAGTACTTC. Its protein product is CASKSTGGGNIQYF. This chain uses TRBV6-1 with TRBJ2-4; 10 bases fit TRBD1. The CDR3 is made up of 14 amino acids. The V gene end was trimmed by 7 bases and the J gene end by 6 bases; junction bases not matched to a gene: 6. CDR1 MNHNS and CDR2 SASEGT come from the germline V gene.

This clonotype was seen a few times. The chain links TRBV6-1 to TRBJ2-4; the match to TRBD1 covers 8 bases. The CDR3 has 16 residues. Trimming took 6 bases from V and 2 from J; bases not matched to a gene: 9. Germline V gene lookup returns CDR1 MNHNS and CDR2 SASEGT. This chain's CDR3 is CASSPWTGFTKNIQYF. CDR3 nucleotides: TGTGCCAGCAGCCCCTGGACAGGGTTTACCAAAAACATTCAGTACTTC.

The table lists this clonotype with a few counts. This rearrangement joins TRBV6-1 to TRBJ1-1; D gene ambiguous. The ends were cut back, 3 bases at V and 1 base at J, with 6 bases in the middle. The CDR3 extends over 13 amino acids. Per the germline V gene, CDR1 is MNHNS and CDR2 is SASEGT. The CDR3 DNA follows: TGTGCCAGCAGTGATTCGGCGAACACTGAAGCTTTCTTT. It yields the protein CASSDSANTEAFF.

This clonotype was seen at least ten times. This chain joins TRBV6-1 and TRBJ1-6; D not certain. The CDR3 totals 18 residues. CDR1 is MNHNS and CDR2 is SASEGT in the germline V gene. V was cut by 5 bases and J by 10 bases, with 27 bases left in between. This chain's CDR3 is CASSIPIPGPSSLSPLHF. As DNA, the CDR3 is TGTGCCAGCAGTATTCCTATCCCAGGACCATCTTCCTTGTCACCCCTCCACTTT.

This sequence joins TRBV24-1 and TRBJ2-6; D gene unclear. Germline CDR1 KGHDR, CDR2 SFDVKD. CDR3 length equals 14 residues. V shed 5 bases and J shed 0 bases, with 4 bases lying between them. This CDR3 reads CATSGDSGANVLTF. In DNA form, the CDR3 reads TGTGCCACCAGTGGGGACTCTGGGGCCAACGTCCTGACTTTC.

This clonotype was seen a few times. This rearrangement joins TRBV7-9 to TRBJ2-5, with TRBD2 identical over 11 bases. The ends lost 3 bases at V and 2 bases at J; junction bases unmatched: 5. Germline V gene lookup returns CDR1 SEHNR and CDR2 FQNEAQ (reference sequence). The CDR3 has 16 amino acids. The CDR3 coding sequence is TGTGCCAGCAGCTTGCCGGGACTAGCGGAGCAAGAGACCCAGTACTTC. It is translated as CASSLPGLAEQETQYF.

This clonotype was picked up a small number of times. This chain joins TRBV7-9 and TRBJ2-5; D is uncertain. Trimming took off 1 base at V and 4 bases at J, with 7 bases between the two ends. Germline-derived CDR1 and CDR2 are SEHNR and FQNEAQ (reference sequence). This CDR3 comprises 13 residues. CDR3 sequence reads: CASSLEDAETQYF. The CDR3 nucleotides are TGTGCCAGCAGCTTAGAGGACGCAGAGACCCAGTACTTC.

This chain uses TRBV6-2 or TRBV6-3 with TRBJ2-5; no clear D. Trimming left V 0 bases short and J 0 bases short, with 8 bases between. The CDR3 contains 15 residues. Germline V gene lookup returns CDR1 MNHEY and CDR2 SVGEGT. Here the CDR3 DNA reads TGTGCCAGCAGTTACTCTTTTAGGAACCAAGAGACCCAGTACTTC. This codes for CASSYSFRNQETQYF.

This clonotype was seen repeatedly, ten times or more. The gene calls are TRBV2 and TRBJ1-1; 9 bases fit TRBD1. This CDR3 spans 13 amino acids. The V segment lost 6 bases and the J segment 5 bases; nucleotides outside the gene matches: 4. The germline V gene encodes CDR1 SNHLY and CDR2 FYNNEI. The CDR3 DNA follows: TGTGCCAGCAGCCAGACAGGGGGTACTGAAGCTTTCTTT. Its translation is CASSQTGGTEAFF.

The sample holds a few counts of this clonotype. V usage is TRBV10-3 and J usage is TRBJ2-1, with D possibly TRBD2 on 6 matching bases. The germline V gene encodes CDR1 ENHRY and CDR2 SYGVKD. CDR3 length equals 15 residues. Trimming shortened V by 4 bases and J by 7 bases, and 17 bases separated the two germline ends. As DNA, the CDR3 is TGTGCCATCAGTGGGGGCGGGACTCATACAAATGAGCAGTTCTTC. It yields the protein CAISGGGTHTNEQFF.